This T cell receptor beta chain stems from a study of monozygotic twins with inflammatory bowel disease. The CDR3 contains 13 residues. Germline V CDR1 and CDR2: SQVTM, ANQGSEA. TCRdb re-called the 5' RACE reads; every CDR3 protein appears as one record, without DNA. This sample contains under 150,000 distinct CDR3 sequences. Overall study findings and caveats: Differing immunosuppressive treatments may have added variability to patient repertoires. Healthy twins shared more clonotypes with others than IBD patients, most markedly active ones.

Of note for this clonotype: Its target is not known.

The sequenced material came from blood. This clonotype was obtained from a human donor with ulcerative colitis or Crohn's disease, or a healthy co-twin of an affected twin (not recorded which). This chain links TRBV29-1 with TRBJ2-5. The CDR3 spells CSVEQAAQETQYF.